These 20 T cell receptor beta chains originate from one sample sequenced in a study of shared clonotypes between healthy human individuals (dated by TCRdb to 2019 to 2021). Receptor libraries were prepared by the immunoSEQ multiplex PCR assay. TCRdb carries this immuneACCESS record with in-frame sequences only. Its versions omit some clonotypes, under half of them owing to an unresolved V gene in the studies checked, with the rest unexplained. A total of about 640,000 clones appear in this sample, around 72% of them only once. Clones ranked in the top ten supply under 2% of the sample. The sequencing input was memory CD4+ T cells sorted from blood. What the cell subset or site label conveys for this sample: CD45RA-negative fraction. The source of these receptors is a woman in her 30s in good health.

Concerning this clone itself: This sample also contains other DNA sequences that code for the same CDR3. This chain connects TRBV2 to TRBJ1-2, with D unclear. Trimming took 5 bases from V and 2 from J, leaving 9 bases between them. CDR3 size: 13 residues. Germline CDR1 and CDR2: SNHLY and FYNNEI. CDR3 nucleotides: TGTGCCAGCAGTCGGACGGACAACTATGGCTACACCTTC. It codes for CASSRTDNYGYTF.

The chain carries TRBV11-2 and TRBJ2-7; 10 bases are a match to TRBD2. Germline CDR1 and CDR2: SGHAT and FQNNGV. With V trimmed by 1 base and J by 2 bases, 2 bases remained unmatched. The CDR3 is made up of 15 amino acids. The CDR3 sequence: CASSLASGSTYEQYF. As DNA, the CDR3 is TGTGCCAGCAGCTTAGCTAGCGGGAGCACCTACGAGCAGTACTTC.

The chain is built from TRBV7-9 and TRBJ1-2; D remains unclear. Trimming took 2 bases from V and 3 from J, leaving 25 bases between them. This CDR3 region has 19 residues. Germline lookup yields CDR1 SEHNR and CDR2 FQNEAQ (reference sequence). This CDR3 is CASSLFKFLGRSSDYGYTF. The DNA of the CDR3 is TGTGCCAGCAGCTTATTTAAATTCCTGGGCCGCTCGAGCGACTATGGCTACACCTTC.

CDR3 nucleotides: TGTGCCAGCAGTCCCGGACTATTTGCAATTAGCGAGCAGTACTTC. Its translation is CASSPGLFAISEQYF. The gene calls are TRBV27 and TRBJ2-7, with D possibly matching TRBD2 (6 bases). CDR3 length: 15 residues. CDR1 and CDR2 (germline): MNHEY, SMNVEV (reference sequence). Trimming stripped 5 bases from V and 6 bases from J, with 20 bases between.

V usage is TRBV5-6 and J usage is TRBJ1-2, with D possibly TRBD1 on 5 matching bases. V dropped 2 bases and J dropped 7 bases, with 12 bases sitting between them. From germline, CDR1 is SGHDT and CDR2 YYEEEE. CDR3 size: 13 residues. The CDR3 nucleotides read TGTGCCAGCAGCTTCTCCAGGGTGGGTGGCTACACCTTC. It translates to CASSFSRVGGYTF.

This clone turned up a few times. The chain carries TRBV5-1 and TRBJ1-2; 8 nucleotides agree with TRBD1. This CDR3 is built from 15 residues. V lost 3 bases to trimming and J lost 8 bases; unmatched junction nucleotides: 12. CDR1 is SGHRS, CDR2 YFSETQ, per germline. CDR3 region: CASSWGGQDLRGYTF. Here the CDR3 DNA reads TGCGCCAGCAGCTGGGGGGGACAGGACCTGCGCGGCTACACCTTC. Using reference TRBV5-1 and TRBJ1-2 for the parts outside the CDR3, the full variable domain is KAGVTQTPRYLIKTRGQQVTLSCSPISGHRSVSWYQQTPGQGLQFLFEYFSETQRNKGNFPGRFSGRQFSNSRSEMNVSTLELGDSALYLCASSWGGQDLRGYTFGSGTRLTVV.

The CDR3 reads CAWGYQLSNQPQHF. The CDR3, as DNA: TGTGCCTGGGGCTACCAGTTGAGCAATCAGCCCCAGCATTTT. The rearrangement links TRBV30 to TRBJ1-5; no reliable D call. CDR1 is GTSNPN and CDR2 is SVGIG in the germline V gene (reference sequence). The CDR3 contains 14 residues. With 5 bases removed from V and 1 base from J, the gap between germline ends came to 12 bases.

Ten or more counts support this clone. The chain couples TRBV19 to TRBJ1-5; TRBD1 aligns across 7 bases. Germline V lookup: CDR1 LNHDA, CDR2 SQIVND (reference sequence). This CDR3 spans 13 amino acids. Unmatched junction bases numbered 8, after V lost 11 bases and J lost 4 bases. The CDR3 DNA reads as TGTGCCGCGTCCGGGACAGCAAATCAGCCCCAGCATTTT. It yields the protein CAASGTANQPQHF.

As to this clone: A much more abundant neighbour one base away suggests this may be a read error. The rearrangement uses TRBV4-2 and TRBJ1-1; D gene uncertain. CDR1 is LGHNA, CDR2 YNFKEQ, per germline. The CDR3 sequence is 15 residues long. V was pared by 0 bases and J by 4 bases, with 12 bases between. The CDR3: CASSQDRVGPTEAFF. The CDR3 DNA reads as TGTGCCAGCAGCCAAGATCGAGTAGGTCCCACTGAAGCTTTCTTT.

The chain employs TRBV25-1 and TRBJ2-7; D not resolved. Germline V CDR1 and CDR2: MGHDK, SYGVNS. The length of the CDR3 is 13 residues. V dropped 3 bases and J dropped 5 bases, with 11 bases sitting between them. The CDR3 DNA sequence: TGTGCCAGCAGTGAGGTTGGCGGCAACGAGCAGTACTTC. Translation gives CASSEVGGNEQYF.

This chain uses TRBV11-2 with TRBJ2-2; 8 bases are a match to TRBD2. Germline CDR1 is SGHAT and CDR2 is FQNNGV. The CDR3 has 14 amino acids. V dropped 1 base and J dropped 7; count of bases not matched to a gene: 2. CDR3: CASSLGGGRGELFF. The CDR3 coding sequence is TGTGCCAGCAGCTTAGGCGGGGGGCGCGGGGAGCTGTTTTTT.

This sequence joins TRBV6-1 and TRBJ1-1; TRBD1 might be the D (6 bases). Germline CDR1 reads MNHNS; CDR2 reads SASEGT. Trimming removed 2 bases from V and 1 base from J, with 8 bases in between. The CDR3 length is 14 residues. The CDR3 region is CASSERGENTEAFF. DNA of the CDR3: TGTGCCAGCAGTGAAAGGGGGGAGAACACTGAAGCTTTCTTT.

The chain couples TRBV5-1 to TRBJ2-1; no clear D gene. The CDR3 is made up of 14 amino acids. The V end lost 1 base, the J end lost 5 bases, and 10 bases lay between the germline ends. Germline-derived CDR1 and CDR2 are SGHRS and YFSETQ. The CDR3: CASSLPGQHNEQFF. The CDR3 region has the DNA TGCGCCAGCAGCTTGCCGGGCCAACACAATGAGCAGTTCTTC.

The genes are TRBV28 and TRBJ2-3, with a possible D match to TRBD2 (6 bases). Trimming left V 3 bases short and J 2 bases short, with 21 bases between. This CDR3 contains 18 residues. CDR1 and CDR2 from the germline V gene are MDHEN and SYDVKM. CDR3 loop: CASSFRLGTAGFTDTQYF. For the CDR3, the DNA is TGTGCCAGCAGTTTCAGGCTCGGAACGGCGGGGTTCACAGATACGCAGTATTTT. Filled out from reference TRBV28 and TRBJ2-3, the complete variable domain reads DVKVTQSSRYLVKRTGEKVFLECVQDMDHENMFWYRQDPGLGLRLIYFSYDVKMKEKGDIPEGYSVSREKKERFSLILESASTNQTSMYLCASSFRLGTAGFTDTQYFGPGTRLTVL.

The chain joins TRBV19 to TRBJ1-5, with D possibly TRBD1 on 6 matching bases. Germline loops: CDR1 LNHDA, CDR2 SQIVND (reference sequence). Trimming took off 5 bases at V and 7 bases at J, with 15 bases between the two ends. CDR3 size: 14 residues. The CDR3 loop reads CASSRQDPRQPQHF. CDR3 sequence (DNA): TGTGCCAGTAGTCGACAGGACCCCAGGCAGCCCCAGCATTTT.

This chain connects TRBV27 to TRBJ2-1; perhaps TRBD2 as D (6 bases). This CDR3 contains 16 residues. Trimming pared 6 bases from V and 0 bases from J, leaving 15 bases between. CDR1 MNHEY and CDR2 SMNVEV come from the germline V gene (reference sequence). CDR3 bases: TGTGCCAGCAGCCGTCGCTTGGGGGGCTCCTACAATGAGCAGTTCTTC. This sequence encodes CASSRRLGGSYNEQFF.

The rearrangement uses TRBV27 and TRBJ1-2; no reliable D call. Germline CDR1 is MNHEY and CDR2 is SMNVEV (reference sequence). Trimming shortened V by 4 bases and J by 0 bases, and 15 bases separated the two germline ends. CDR3 length: 16 amino acids. The CDR3 here is CASSSGGSSANYGYTF. The CDR3 nucleotides read TGTGCCAGCAGTTCGGGAGGATCATCCGCTAACTATGGCTACACCTTC.

This chain joins TRBV19 and TRBJ2-6; no clear D gene. The CDR3 length is 15 residues. Germline CDR1 is LNHDA and CDR2 is SQIVND (reference sequence). Trimming left V 7 bases short and J 3 bases short, with 13 bases between. Here the CDR3 DNA reads TGTGCCAGTAATCAAGGGTTGGGTGGGGCCAACGTCCTGACTTTC. Translating gives CASNQGLGGANVLTF.

This clone appeared a few times. This chain connects TRBV19 to TRBJ2-7, with a possible D match to TRBD2 (5 bases). The V gene's germline CDR1 is LNHDA and CDR2 SQIVND (reference sequence). CDR3 size: 15 residues. V was clipped by 0 bases and J by 0 bases, with 9 bases between them. The CDR3 region has the DNA TGTGCCAGTAGTATAGATGTCGGGGACTCCTACGAGCAGTACTTC. Amino acid sequence: CASSIDVGDSYEQYF. Full variable domain (missing parts from reference TRBV19 and TRBJ2-7): DGGITQSPKYLFRKEGQNVTLSCEQNLNHDAMYWYRQDPGQGLRLIYYSQIVNDFQKGDIAEGYSVSREKKESFPLTVTSAQKNPTAFYLCASSIDVGDSYEQYFGPGTRLTVT.

The rearrangement joins TRBV7-9 to TRBJ1-1; D is perhaps TRBD1 (5 bases). Germline V CDR1 and CDR2: SEHNR, FQNEAQ (reference sequence). The CDR3 has 16 amino acids. V gave up 5 bases and J gave up 1 base, with 17 bases separating them. The CDR3, as DNA: TGTGCCAGCAGCGGGGGAGTCTCAGTCGCGAACACTGAAGCTTTCTTT. Translation gives CASSGGVSVANTEAFF.